The source of this TCR beta chain is a study of regulatory T cells in long-lasting Graves disease (dated by TCRdb to the early 2020s). Turning to the overall study: Newly diagnosed Graves' disease patients had taken antithyroid drugs for less than 3 months. Peripheral blood TCR sequencing and RNA sequencing compared persistent Graves' disease patients with newly diagnosed Graves' disease patients. The study took place in China and was registered as a clinical trial. TCR sequencing covered some 13 persistent and approximately 20 newly diagnosed Graves' disease patients, about 35 samples in total. General study outcomes and caveats: Sequencing and analysis were restricted to the TCR beta chain. Persistent disease showed preferential use of TRBV28, TRBJ1-2 and TRBJ2-5, whereas newly diagnosed disease favored TRBV20-1 and TRBJ2-1. Compared with newly diagnosed patients, persistent Graves' disease patients had lower TCR Shannon entropy and fewer highly expanded clones, which suggests clonal expansion. More public clonotypes were shared among persistent patients (over 2,500) than among newly diagnosed patients (more than 900). Only peripheral blood was studied, because thyroid tissue, the primary lesion, was inaccessible. The small sample size was acknowledged by the authors as a limitation that may reduce accuracy.

Libraries were prepared through multiplex PCR. The instrument given in TCRdb is Illumina HiSeq 4000. iRepertoire HTBI primers and Arm-PCR amplification of CDR3 regions were used to construct TCR beta libraries. Gel purification was performed on PCR products prior to sequencing. In the authors' own workflow: Gene usage analysis of CDR3 amino acid clonotypes used the 55 to 65 TRBV and 11 to 15 TRBJ segments found across samples. COPE and FqMerger were used to merge the filtered high-quality paired reads into contigs. Contigs were aligned with BLAST to IMGT TRBV, TRBD and TRBJ reference genes, and CDR3 was defined per IMGT. Highly expanded clones were defined as clonotypes with a frequency above 0.1%. Shannon entropy was used to measure repertoire diversity, and the Gini coefficient was used to measure V-J evenness. Public clonotypes were defined as clonotypes shared by more than one individual. TCRdb itself trimmed the public reads at Q25 with fastp, ran MiXCR and retained productive beta chains. Every CDR3 protein is listed once, alongside the most common genes and DNA of its rows. The V and J calls here are based on TCRdb, not the publication. Present in this sample are 300,000 to 400,000 distinct CDR3 sequences, 16% of which were seen just once. The top ten constitute roughly 27% of the sample.

At least ten counts were recorded for this clonotype. Its antigen remains undetermined. No clone much larger than this one lies a single base away; base qualities are absent. Measured from the cysteine to the phenylalanine, the CDR3 is 18 residues long. Here the CDR3 DNA is all that survives: 54 bases in frame from base 1. Trimming takes 3 bases off V and 3 bases off J; junction bases not matched to a gene: 14. The germline V gene specifies MDHEN as CDR1 and SYDVKM as CDR2. The time point label, as the study defines it: newly diagnosed GD, antithyroid drugs for less than 3 months. RNA was extracted from PBMCs in TRIzol for both TCR sequencing and RNA sequencing. The diagnosis of Graves' disease was made according to American Thyroid Association guidelines. The patients came from an endocrinology department in Xi'an, China. From each patient, 7.5 to 9.5 milliliters of peripheral blood was collected into an EDTA anticoagulant tube. Ficoll Paque Plus density gradient separation was used to isolate PBMCs, and no additional T cell sorting was done. An Agilent 2100 Bioanalyzer and agarose gel were used to check RNA quality, while a NanoDrop 2000 measured RNA concentration.

These data were also reused for a study on T cells in Graves' hyperthyroidism and ophthalmopathy. That second report states: Stable Graves' hyperthyroidism was defined as the absence of progression to ophthalmopathy over 18 months of follow-up. The hyperthyroidism patients were between 18 and 65 years old and newly diagnosed, with a disease duration of less than 2 months. Any patient with an uncontrolled infection, another autoimmune disease, pregnancy or lactation was excluded. Diagnoses were based on clinical symptoms, serum thyroxine and TRAb, thyroid ultrasound and orbital computed tomography. For the first round of RT-PCR on the TCR CDR3, the HTBI primer set was used together with the Qiagen OneStep RT-PCR kit. Most expanded thyroid clonotypes (frequency above 0.001) were also detected in blood, suggesting blood repertoires may reflect thyroid immune responses. In cross-validation, a model built on a 13 V-J signature told ophthalmopathy apart from stable hyperthyroidism with just under 90% sensitivity and approximately 84% specificity, and in testing the same model reached 80%/75%. In validation, the model predicted progression to ophthalmopathy with 65% to 71% sensitivity and around 72% specificity, a median of roughly seven months before onset. A discovery cohort of 95 to 100 patients, roughly 43 with Graves' ophthalmopathy and approximately 57 with stable Graves' hyperthyroidism, was used to find distinguishing TCR V-J signatures. Prospective prediction of ophthalmopathy was tested in an independent validation cohort consisting of fewer than 20 hyperthyroidism patients and 17 patients who later progressed to ophthalmopathy. The 90 to 100 discovery patients were randomly divided into training and test sets at a 7:3 ratio. The study also compared thyroid tissue and blood T-cell repertoires from 6 or 7 Graves' hyperthyroidism patients. Following sampling, methimazole starting at 30 mg daily was given to hyperthyroidism patients, and high-dose intravenous methylprednisolone was given to ophthalmopathy patients. A second multiplex PCR round built the libraries, followed by size selection and purification. Libraries were sequenced paired-end with 100 bp reads on an Illumina HiSeq2000. Raw data were processed with SOAPnuke, discarding reads with adapters, uncalled bases, mean Phred below 15, or no exact constant-primer or identifier match. COPE v1.2.5 was used to merge high-quality paired reads, and clonotypes were defined as unique nucleotide sequences. Clonotypes were aligned to IMGT TRBV, TRBD and TRBJ reference segments using MiTCR v1.1. Analysis was restricted to V-J combinations with a frequency above 0.0001, which covered roughly 99% of repertoires. A TCS score was defined as the ratio of F50 (clonal expansion) to E x V (chaos), with BLOSUM62-based TCRdist applied between CDR3 peptides within each V-J. Welch's t-statistics and random forest reduced 514 V-J features to around 14, which were used in a naive Bayes classifier (R e1071). No statistical method was used to fix the sample size in advance, and group allocation was not hidden from the investigators. The paper reports TCR Vbeta CDR3 sequencing of over 130 peripheral blood samples: fewer than 50 ophthalmopathy, under 80 hyperthyroidism and around 17 progressor patients.

The rearranged chain carries TRBV28 and TRBJ2-3; TRBD1 lines up with 8 middle nucleotides. The sequence was obtained from a man between 40 and 49 years old with Graves disease. Donor details come from another sample of the same person, matched by shared clones. The sequenced sample was peripheral blood mononuclear cells (PBMCs), obtained at new diagnosis, from a patient treated with antithyroid drugs. For the CDR3, the sequence is CASSFFAGGQGTTDTQYF. The nucleotides are TGTGCCAGCAGTTTCTTTGCGGGCGGACAGGGTACTACAGATACGCAGTATTTT.